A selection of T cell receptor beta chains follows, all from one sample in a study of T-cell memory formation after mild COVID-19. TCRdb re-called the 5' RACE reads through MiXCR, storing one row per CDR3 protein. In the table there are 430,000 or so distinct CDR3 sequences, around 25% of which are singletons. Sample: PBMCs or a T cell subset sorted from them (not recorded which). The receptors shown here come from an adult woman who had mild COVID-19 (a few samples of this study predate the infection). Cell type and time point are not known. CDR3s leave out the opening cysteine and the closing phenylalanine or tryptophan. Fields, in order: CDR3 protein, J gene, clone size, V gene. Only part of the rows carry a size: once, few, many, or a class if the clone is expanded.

CDR3 protein: ASSKPGVVTGELF
J gene: TRBJ2-2
clone size: few
V gene: TRBV7-9

CDR3 protein: SVWGQGNYGYT
J gene: TRBJ1-2
clone size: few
V gene: TRBV29-1

CDR3 protein: ASSWGLAAYNEQF
J gene: TRBJ2-1
clone size: few
V gene: TRBV7-9

CDR3 protein: ASSFGGRSEQY
J gene: TRBJ2-7
clone size: few
V gene: TRBV7-2

CDR3 protein: ASSTRGGALVPEQY
J gene: TRBJ2-7
clone size: few
V gene: TRBV9

CDR3 protein: ASSQYRAEQY
J gene: TRBJ2-7
clone size: few
V gene: TRBV16

CDR3 protein: ASTQTSGGPTDTQY
J gene: TRBJ2-3
clone size: few
V gene: TRBV5-1

CDR3 protein: ATSDSQETQY
J gene: TRBJ2-5
clone size: many
V gene: TRBV24-1

CDR3 protein: ASSPANSYNEQF
J gene: TRBJ2-1
clone size: .
V gene: TRBV7-8

CDR3 protein: ASSMGQWNEQY
J gene: TRBJ2-7
clone size: .
V gene: TRBV19

CDR3 protein: ASSLGTVSSYNEQF
J gene: TRBJ2-1
clone size: few
V gene: TRBV7-3

CDR3 protein: ASSRLAGGPAYNEQF
J gene: TRBJ2-1
clone size: .
V gene: TRBV11-3

CDR3 protein: ASSGRLAGDSYEQY
J gene: TRBJ2-7
clone size: .
V gene: TRBV7-9

CDR3 protein: ASSPPLQGYGTEAF
J gene: TRBJ1-1
clone size: .
V gene: TRBV18

CDR3 protein: ATGLEGLETQY
J gene: TRBJ2-5
clone size: .
V gene: TRBV24-1

CDR3 protein: ASSLATRSYEQY
J gene: TRBJ2-7
clone size: .
V gene: TRBV7-2

CDR3 protein: ASSLGTSGRAGSNEQF
J gene: TRBJ2-1
clone size: few
V gene: TRBV12-3/TRBV12-4

CDR3 protein: ASSPGGPEAF
J gene: TRBJ1-1
clone size: few
V gene: TRBV5-6

CDR3 protein: ASSQDKLILRLGANVLT
J gene: TRBJ2-6
clone size: .
V gene: TRBV3-1

CDR3 protein: SAPKGGQGVYEQY
J gene: TRBJ2-7
clone size: .
V gene: TRBV20-1

CDR3 protein: SLKGIYTDTQY
J gene: TRBJ2-3
clone size: .
V gene: TRBV29-1

CDR3 protein: ASSIDRAYNEQF
J gene: TRBJ2-1
clone size: .
V gene: TRBV19

CDR3 protein: ATSRQGFGYT
J gene: TRBJ1-2
clone size: many
V gene: TRBV24-1

CDR3 protein: ASSGTGKDTQY
J gene: TRBJ2-3
clone size: .
V gene: TRBV6-5

CDR3 protein: ASSYGGRVGGYT
J gene: TRBJ1-2
clone size: .
V gene: TRBV6-2/TRBV6-3

CDR3 protein: ASSRTGVLLNEQF
J gene: TRBJ2-1
clone size: few
V gene: TRBV6-5

CDR3 protein: ASSQDQRGAYEQY
J gene: TRBJ2-7
clone size: .
V gene: TRBV4-2

CDR3 protein: ASSAGTAWGSYGYT
J gene: TRBJ1-2
clone size: few
V gene: TRBV9

CDR3 protein: ASSLGATSGGTREQF
J gene: TRBJ2-1
clone size: .
V gene: TRBV5-1

CDR3 protein: ASSLVSPGANVLT
J gene: TRBJ2-6
clone size: few
V gene: TRBV5-1

CDR3 protein: ASSPSSTPHGYT
J gene: TRBJ1-2
clone size: .
V gene: TRBV5-1

CDR3 protein: ASRGGDSYEQY
J gene: TRBJ2-7
clone size: .
V gene: TRBV27

CDR3 protein: SVDGTGGSYEQY
J gene: TRBJ2-7
clone size: .
V gene: TRBV29-1

CDR3 protein: ASSYWTGVTGELF
J gene: TRBJ2-2
clone size: few
V gene: TRBV6-6

CDR3 protein: ASSSTGGGYGYT
J gene: TRBJ1-2
clone size: .
V gene: TRBV12-3/TRBV12-4

CDR3 protein: SARDGDSNYEQY
J gene: TRBJ2-7
clone size: .
V gene: TRBV20-1

CDR3 protein: ASTESGRMGMFNEQF
J gene: TRBJ2-1
clone size: .
V gene: TRBV9

CDR3 protein: ASSLFDRTYEQY
J gene: TRBJ2-7
clone size: .
V gene: TRBV7-2

CDR3 protein: ASSLDGGRSGNTIY
J gene: TRBJ1-3
clone size: .
V gene: TRBV5-1

CDR3 protein: AWSVRQGALVYT
J gene: TRBJ1-2
clone size: few
V gene: TRBV30

CDR3 protein: ATDRRDRGPYEQY
J gene: TRBJ2-7
clone size: .
V gene: TRBV6-4

CDR3 protein: ASSLGSLGYGYT
J gene: TRBJ1-2
clone size: .
V gene: TRBV7-9

CDR3 protein: ASSSTPGQNTEAF
J gene: TRBJ1-1
clone size: few
V gene: TRBV7-2

CDR3 protein: ASSFGWNWGNEQF
J gene: TRBJ2-1
clone size: .
V gene: TRBV12-3/TRBV12-4

CDR3 protein: AISEPGGHEQY
J gene: TRBJ2-7
clone size: .
V gene: TRBV10-3

CDR3 protein: SARAGGPTGEQF
J gene: TRBJ2-1
clone size: .
V gene: TRBV20-1